One sample yielded the 13 T cell receptor beta chains listed below, sequenced in a study of T cells expressing NK-cell markers. For each CDR3 protein, TCRdb gives one entry from its re-call of the 5' RACE reads, without DNA. This specimen shows about 260,000 distinct CDR3 sequences; the ten leading clones hold 0.3% to 0.45%. The sample consisted of blood T cells: a sorted CD56 or NKG2C T cell subset, CD4+ or CD8+ T cells, or bulk PBMC T cells (not recorded which). These receptors all come from a man between 18 and 29 years old in good health.

The chain joins TRBV6-1 to TRBJ2-1; TCRdb's D call, TRBD2, is unchecked because there is no DNA. Per germline, CDR1 MNHNS and CDR2 SASEGT. The CDR3 is 17 residues long. This CDR3 reads CASTSGGSRRSYNEQFF.

The V and J genes are TRBV20-1 and TRBJ2-7; TCRdb calls TRBD2, which cannot be checked without DNA. CDR1 DFQATT and CDR2 SNEGSKA come from the germline V gene (reference sequence). CDR3 length: 14 amino acids. CDR3 sequence reads: CSAPDRAPPYEQYF.

The gene calls are TRBV5-4 and TRBJ2-5; TCRdb picks TRBD1, but there is no DNA to check that call. Germline V gives CDR1 SGHNT, CDR2 YYREEE (reference sequence). The CDR3 is made up of 15 amino acids. Here the CDR3 reads CASSPTGIPHGTQYF.

The rearrangement joins TRBV6-6 to TRBJ1-2; TCRdb lists TRBD1, though no DNA is available to test this call. Germline CDR1 and CDR2: MNHNY and SVGAGI (reference sequence). CDR3 size: 13 residues. The CDR3 loop is CASTLDRVYGYTF.

This chain connects TRBV7-2 to TRBJ1-2; TCRdb gives TRBD1 as the D gene, but with no DNA this cannot be confirmed. Germline values: CDR1 SGHTA, CDR2 FQGNSA. The CDR3 consists of 13 residues. CDR3 amino acids: CASSQDRFYGYTF.

The chain couples TRBV29-1 to TRBJ2-1. Germline V gives CDR1 SQVTM, CDR2 ANQGSEA. This CDR3 is built from 13 residues. CDR3 amino acids: CSVEDLRSNEQFF.

The chain couples TRBV4-3 to TRBJ1-1; there is no DNA to check the TCRdb D call of TRBD1. Germline CDR1 is LGHNA and CDR2 is YSLEER. CDR3 length: 16 amino acids. This CDR3 reads CASSQGLGTGPTEAFF.

V is TRBV3-1 and J is TRBJ2-7; with no DNA, the TCRdb D assignment of TRBD2 cannot be verified. CDR3 length: 16 amino acids. Germline V gene sequence: CDR1 LGHDT, CDR2 YNNKEL (reference sequence). The CDR3 sequence is CASSSRPGTGSYEQYF.

The V gene is TRBV20-1, the J gene TRBJ1-6. The CDR3 spans 13 residues. CDR1 and CDR2 from the germline V gene are DFQATT and SNEGSKA (reference sequence). The CDR3 sequence is CSASGSNNSPLHF.

The chain has TRBV11-2 and TRBJ2-1; TCRdb gives TRBD1 as the D gene, but with no DNA this cannot be confirmed. Germline V gene data show CDR1 as SGHAT and CDR2 as FQNNGV. The length of the CDR3 is 17 residues. CDR3: CASSGQTGTSSYNEQFF. The variable domain in full, completed from reference TRBV11-2 and TRBJ2-1, reads EAGVAQSPRYKIIEKRQSVAFWCNPISGHATLYWYQQILGQGPKLLIQFQNNGVVDDSQLPKDRFSAERLKGVDSTLKIQPAKLEDSAVYLCASSGQTGTSSYNEQFFGPGTRLTVL.

CDR3 sequence reads: CASNPGGHTEAFF. V and J are TRBV6-2 or TRBV6-3 and TRBJ1-1; TCRdb calls TRBD1, which cannot be checked without DNA. The germline CDR1 and CDR2 sequences are MNHEY and SVGEGT. The CDR3 runs 13 residues.

The rearrangement links TRBV19 to TRBJ1-5; TCRdb designates TRBD1, a call that cannot be tested without DNA. Germline V gene lookup returns CDR1 LNHDA and CDR2 SQIVND (reference sequence). The CDR3 loop spans 15 amino acids. The CDR3 here is CASSPLGRRDQPQHF. Full variable domain (rest looked up from reference TRBV19 and TRBJ1-5): DGGITQSPKYLFRKEGQNVTLSCEQNLNHDAMYWYRQDPGQGLRLIYYSQIVNDFQKGDIAEGYSVSREKKESFPLTVTSAQKNPTAFYLCASSPLGRRDQPQHFGDGTRLSIL.

This rearrangement joins TRBV7-2 to TRBJ2-5; TCRdb reports TRBD1, a call that lacks DNA to check it against. The germline V gene has CDR1 SGHTA and CDR2 FQGNSA. This CDR3 is built from 15 residues. This chain's CDR3 is CASSQQPGVMETQYF.